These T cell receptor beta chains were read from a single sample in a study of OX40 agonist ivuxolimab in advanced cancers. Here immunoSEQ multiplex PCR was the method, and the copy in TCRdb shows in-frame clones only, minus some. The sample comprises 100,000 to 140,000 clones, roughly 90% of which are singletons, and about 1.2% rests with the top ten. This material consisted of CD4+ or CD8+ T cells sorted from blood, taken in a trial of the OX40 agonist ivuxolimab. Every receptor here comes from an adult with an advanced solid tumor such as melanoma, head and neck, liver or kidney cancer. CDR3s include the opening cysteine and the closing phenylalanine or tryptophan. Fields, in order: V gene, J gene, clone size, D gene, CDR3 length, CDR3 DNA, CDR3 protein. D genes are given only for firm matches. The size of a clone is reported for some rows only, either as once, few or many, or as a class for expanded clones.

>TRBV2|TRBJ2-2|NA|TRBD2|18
TGTGCCAGCGTTAGACGTGGACTAGCGGGAGTGAACACCGGGGAGCTGTTTTTT
CASVRRGLAGVNTGELFF
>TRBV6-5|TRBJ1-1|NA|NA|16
TGTGCCAGCAGTTACACGGGTGCAGGGAGGAGCACTGAAGCTTTCTTT
CASSYTGAGRSTEAFF
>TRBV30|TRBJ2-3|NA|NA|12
TGTGCCTGGTCAGAGGGCACAGATACGCAGTATTTT
CAWSEGTDTQYF
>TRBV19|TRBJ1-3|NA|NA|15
TGTGCCAGTAGTAATTTAGGTTCCTCTGGAAACACCATATATTTT
CASSNLGSSGNTIYF
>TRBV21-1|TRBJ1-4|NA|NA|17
TGTGCCAGCAGCAAAGAAGGAGGGACAGGGGATAATGAAAAACTGTTTTTT
CASSKEGGTGDNEKLFF
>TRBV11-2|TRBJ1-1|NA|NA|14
TGTGCCAGCAGCTTAGGGCAGCAGAACACTGAAGCTTTCTTT
CASSLGQQNTEAFF
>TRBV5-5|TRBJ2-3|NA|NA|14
TGTGCCAGCAGCTTGGGACCTTCCACGGATACGCAGTATTTT
CASSLGPSTDTQYF
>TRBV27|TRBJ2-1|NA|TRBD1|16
TGTGCCAGCAGTTTGACTCCCGGGACAGCGTACAATGAGCAGTTCTTC
CASSLTPGTAYNEQFF
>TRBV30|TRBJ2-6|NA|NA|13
TGTGCCTGGAGCTCGTCTGGGGCCAACGTCCTGACTTTC
CAWSSSGANVLTF
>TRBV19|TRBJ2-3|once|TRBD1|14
TGTGCCAGTAGGACAGGGGGTCACACAGATACGCAGTATTTT
CASRTGGHTDTQYF
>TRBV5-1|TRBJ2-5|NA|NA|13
TGCGCCAGCAGCTTAAATAGGGCGGAGACCCAGTACTTC
CASSLNRAETQYF
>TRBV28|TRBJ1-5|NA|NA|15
TGTGCCAGCAGTTTGTTCGGTAATAGCAATCAGCCCCAGCATTTT
CASSLFGNSNQPQHF
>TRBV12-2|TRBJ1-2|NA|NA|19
TGTGCAAGTCGCCCTCAAGCGTCGCGGGAGGAAACCTACCCCTATGGCTACACCTTC
CASRPQASREETYPYGYTF
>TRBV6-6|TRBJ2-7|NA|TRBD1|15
TGTGCCAGCAGTTCGGGTCCAGGGGGCCATCTCGAGCAGTACTTC
CASSSGPGGHLEQYF
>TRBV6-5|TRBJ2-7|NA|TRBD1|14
TGTGCCAGCAAATGGGGACAGGAAATATACGAGCAGTACTTC
CASKWGQEIYEQYF
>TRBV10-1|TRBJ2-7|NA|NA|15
TGCGCCAGCAGTGACCGCAGATACTTGATCTACGAGCAGTACTTC
CASSDRRYLIYEQYF
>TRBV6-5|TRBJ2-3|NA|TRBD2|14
TGTGCCAGCAGGCTTAGCGGGGGCGGGGATACGCAGTATTTT
CASRLSGGGDTQYF
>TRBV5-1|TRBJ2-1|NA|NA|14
TGCGCCAGCAGCTTGGATAGACACTACAATGAGCAGTTCTTC
CASSLDRHYNEQFF
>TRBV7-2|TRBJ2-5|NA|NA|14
TGTGCCAGCAGCTTAGCGGGAGGAGGTGAGACCCAGTACTTC
CASSLAGGGETQYF
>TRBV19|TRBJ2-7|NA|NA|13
TGTGCCAGTCATGGCCCAAGCTCCTACGAGCAGTACTTC
CASHGPSSYEQYF
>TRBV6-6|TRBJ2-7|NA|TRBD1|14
TGTGCCAGCAGCACAGGGGGCGCTTCCTACGAGCAGTACTTC
CASSTGGASYEQYF
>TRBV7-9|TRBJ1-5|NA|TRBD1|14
TGTGCCAGCAGCTTAGGGCCAGGGGGCCAGCCCCAGCATTTT
CASSLGPGGQPQHF
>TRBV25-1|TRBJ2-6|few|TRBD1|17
TGTGCCAGCAGTGCCGGACAGGGGGCCCCTGGGGCCAACGTCCTGACTTTC
CASSAGQGAPGANVLTF
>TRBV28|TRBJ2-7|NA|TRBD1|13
TGTGCCAGCAGTTCAGGACAGGGGTACGAGCAGTACTTC
CASSSGQGYEQYF
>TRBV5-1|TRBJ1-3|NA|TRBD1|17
TGCGCCAGCAGCTCGAGGCCGGGACAGGGGGGTGGAAACACCATATATTTT
CASSSRPGQGGGNTIYF
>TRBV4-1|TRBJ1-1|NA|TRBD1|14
TGCGCCAGCAGCCAAAGACAGGGTTGGACTGAAGCTTTCTTT
CASSQRQGWTEAFF
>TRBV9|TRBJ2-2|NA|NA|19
TGTGCCAGCAGCCTCACCGGGACGACGACGCCAGCGAACACCGGGGAGCTGTTTTTT
CASSLTGTTTPANTGELFF
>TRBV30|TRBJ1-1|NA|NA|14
TGTGCCTGGAGTGTTGGTACCTGGGGCACTGAAGCTTTCTTT
CAWSVGTWGTEAFF
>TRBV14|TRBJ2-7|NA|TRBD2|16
TGTGCCAGCAGCCAAGATACGGCGGGGGGGCGGTACGAGCAGTACTTC
CASSQDTAGGRYEQYF
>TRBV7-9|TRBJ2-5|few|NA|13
TGTGCCAGCAGCCCCCGAGGGCCGGAGACCCAGTACTTC
CASSPRGPETQYF
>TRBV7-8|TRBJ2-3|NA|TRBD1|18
TGTGCCAGCAGCTTAAGCCCTGGGACAGCTGCTAGCACAGATACGCAGTATTTT
CASSLSPGTAASTDTQYF
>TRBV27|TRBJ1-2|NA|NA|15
TGTGCCAGCAGTCCGCGGGCGGTAGCTAACTATGGCTACACCTTC
CASSPRAVANYGYTF
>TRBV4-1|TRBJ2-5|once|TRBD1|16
TGCGCCAGCAGCAAAGACCGGGACAGTCAAGAGACGACCCAGTACTTC
CASSKDRDSQETTQYF
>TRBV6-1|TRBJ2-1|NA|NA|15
TGTGCCAGCAGTGATTATAGCGGAACCTACAATGAGCAGTTCTTC
CASSDYSGTYNEQFF
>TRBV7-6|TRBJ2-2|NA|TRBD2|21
TGTGCCAGCAGCTTAGACCCCGCCACTAGCGGACCCCCCAGGGGCACCGGGGAGCTGTTTTTT
CASSLDPATSGPPRGTGELFF
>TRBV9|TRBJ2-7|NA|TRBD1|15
TGTGCCAGCAGCGTAGGGGACAGCGAAGCCTACGAGCAGTACTTC
CASSVGDSEAYEQYF
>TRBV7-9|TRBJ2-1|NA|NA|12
TGTGCCAGCAGCTTCAAGGGGTATGAGCAGTTCTTC
CASSFKGYEQFF
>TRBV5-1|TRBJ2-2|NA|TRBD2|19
TGCGCCAGCAGCGTAAGGGCGGGCGAGGCTAGCGGGAACACCGGGGAGCTGTTTTTT
CASSVRAGEASGNTGELFF
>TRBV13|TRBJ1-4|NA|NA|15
TGTGCCAGCAGCTTAAGGGCCGGGGGAGGTGAAAAACTGTTTTTT
CASSLRAGGGEKLFF
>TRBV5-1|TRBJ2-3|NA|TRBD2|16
TGCGCCAGCAGCTTGGTGTCTAGCGGGAGCACAGATACGCAGTATTTT
CASSLVSSGSTDTQYF
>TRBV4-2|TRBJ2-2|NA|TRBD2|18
TGTGCCAGCAGCCAAGCTCTAGCGGGAGGGCCCAGCACCGGGGAGCTGTTTTTT
CASSQALAGGPSTGELFF
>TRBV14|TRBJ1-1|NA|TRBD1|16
TGTGCCAGCAGCTCTAAGACAGGGTTAGGGAACACTGAAGCTTTCTTT
CASSSKTGLGNTEAFF
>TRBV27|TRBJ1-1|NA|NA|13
TGTGCCAGCAGTTTAAACGGGAACACTGAAGCTTTCTTT
CASSLNGNTEAFF
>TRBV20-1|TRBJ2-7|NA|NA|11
TGCAGTGCTACAGCGAACTACGAGCAGTACTTC
CSATANYEQYF
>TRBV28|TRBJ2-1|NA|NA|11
TGTGCCAGCAGTCGGGTGGATGAGCAGTTCTTC
CASSRVDEQFF
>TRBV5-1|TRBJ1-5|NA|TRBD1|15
TGCGCCAGCAGCGTGGACAGGGGGCGTCTCCCGGCCCAGCATTTT
CASSVDRGRLPAQHF
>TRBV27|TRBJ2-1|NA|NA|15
TGTGCCAGCAGTTCATACAGGGATTCCTACAATGAGCAGTTCTTC
CASSSYRDSYNEQFF
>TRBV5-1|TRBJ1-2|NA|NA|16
TGCGCCAGCAGCTTGGTTCTGGGAGCGTCCGGGTATGGCTACACCTTC
CASSLVLGASGYGYTF
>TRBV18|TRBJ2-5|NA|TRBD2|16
TGTGCCAGCTCACCACCTAGGCGAGCGGGAGTAGAGACCCAGTACTTC
CASSPPRRAGVETQYF
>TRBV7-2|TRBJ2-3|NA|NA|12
TGTGCCAGCAGCCGAGGAAGGGATACGCAGTATTTT
CASSRGRDTQYF
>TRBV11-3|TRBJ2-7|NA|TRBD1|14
TGTGCCAGCAGCCAAGGGACAGCGGCCTACGAGCAGTACTTC
CASSQGTAAYEQYF
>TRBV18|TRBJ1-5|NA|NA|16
TGTGCCAGCTCATCGTTTGACGTGAGAAGCAATCAGCCCCAGCATTTT
CASSSFDVRSNQPQHF
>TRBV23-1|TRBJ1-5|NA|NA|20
TGCGCCAGCAGTCTCCTCCTACAGCAGACCAAGCCTCCATCCAATCAGCCCCAGCATTTT
CASSLLLQQTKPPSNQPQHF